The 2 T cell receptor beta chains below come from one sample, sequenced in a study of blood T cells in healthy people across ages. With a J-beta primer mix and a sample-barcoded 5' primer, a second PCR ran about 7 to 11 cycles. TCRdb reprocessed the 5' RACE reads via MiXCR and lists one record per CDR3 protein. The sample consists of about 1.4 million distinct CDR3 sequences, roughly 64% of them appearing once. Input material: blood. The receptors were sampled from a man aged 18 to 30 in good health.

This clonotype turned up a few times. V usage is TRBV4-2 and J usage is TRBJ2-7; D possibly corresponds to TRBD2 (5 bases). Trimming took off 1 base at V and 0 bases at J, with 7 bases between the two ends. This CDR3 contains 14 residues. CDR1 LGHNA and CDR2 YNFKEQ come from the germline V gene. CDR3 nucleotide sequence: TGTGCCAGCAGCCAAGTTCGGGGCTCCTACGAGCAGTACTTC. This gives the protein CASSQVRGSYEQYF.

The chain combines TRBV29-1 with TRBJ2-6, with no clear D. The V end lost 2 bases, the J end lost 0 bases, and 5 bases lay between the germline ends. The V gene's germline CDR1 is SQVTM and CDR2 ANQGSEA. This CDR3 comprises 14 residues. CDR3 sequence reads: CSVESYSGANVLTF. CDR3 nucleotide sequence: TGCAGCGTTGAAAGTTACTCTGGGGCCAACGTCCTGACTTTC.